One sample yielded the 21 T cell receptor beta chains listed below, sequenced in a study of T cells in women clearing cervical HPV infection. The protocol was immunoSEQ multiplex PCR, while the TCRdb copy is restricted to in-frame clones and leaves out a portion. The sample table sets out 20,000 to 25,000 clones. Material for sequencing was blood buffy coat. Receptors originate from a woman between 18 and 69 years old with a cervical HPV16 infection that either progressed to CIN3+ or cleared (not recorded which).

Of note for this clone: The read comes to an end 3 residues before the CDR3 does, leaving the germline J gene to fill in the end. The V call is TRBV5-4, the J call TRBJ1-2; the D gene is possibly TRBD1 (6 bases). Germline CDR1 reads SGHNT; CDR2 reads YYREEE (reference sequence). This CDR3 is 13 amino acids long. Trimming shortened V by 8 bases and J by 4 bases, and 15 bases separated the two germline ends. The CDR3 bases that were read are TGTGCCAGTACCTCCCGGGACATCTATGGC. It codes for CASTSRDIYG. The whole CDR3 protein is CASTSRDIYGYTF.

Regarding this clone: Read coverage stops 3 residues before the CDR3 terminus; the germline J gene supplies the remainder. The chain is built from TRBV4-1 and TRBJ1-2; D remains ambiguous. V gave up 6 bases and J gave up 1 base, with 6 bases separating them. CDR1 MGHRA and CDR2 YSYEKL come from the germline V gene. The CDR3 runs 12 residues. Partial CDR3 DNA: TGCGCCAGCAGTGGCAATAACTATGGC. Its translation is CASSGNNYG. The entire CDR3 reads CASSGNNYGYTF.

Concerning this clone itself: Read coverage stops 3 residues before the CDR3 terminus; the germline J gene supplies the remainder. This sequence joins TRBV11-2 and TRBJ2-7; 7 bases are shared with TRBD2. Germline trimming cut 2 bases from V and 6 bases from J; bases unmatched to any gene: 4. Per germline, CDR1 SGHAT and CDR2 FQNNGV. This CDR3 spans 13 amino acids. CDR3 protein: CASSLFREGEQYF. The part of the CDR3 DNA that was read is TGTGCCAGCAGCTTATTCAGGGAGGGCGAG.

About this clone itself: The read gets to within 3 residues of the CDR3 end, and the germline J gene fills in the rest. This chain connects TRBV19 to TRBJ1-4, with a tentative D call TRBD1 (6 bases). Per the germline V gene, CDR1 is LNHDA and CDR2 is SQIVND (reference sequence). Trimming pared 3 bases from V and 7 bases from J, leaving 18 bases between. The CDR3 runs 16 residues. The covered CDR3 bases are TGTGCCAGTAGTATCCGTTCGGGACACCTGATTGAAAAA. The encoded protein is CASSIRSGHLIEK. In full, the CDR3 is CASSIRSGHLIEKLFF.

Regarding this clone: The CDR3 extends 3 residues past the end of the read, so its final part is completed from the germline J gene. This chain joins TRBV19 and TRBJ1-2, with a weak D call TRBD1 (5 bases). The CDR3 consists of 14 residues. Per the germline V gene, CDR1 is LNHDA and CDR2 is SQIVND (reference sequence). CDR3 residues: CASSTGIGEGGYTF. The sequenced CDR3 bases are TGTGCCAGTAGTACTGGGATAGGGGAGGGGGGC.

Regarding this clone: The read comes to an end 3 residues before the CDR3 does, leaving the germline J gene to fill in the end. The chain links TRBV28 to TRBJ2-7; 9 bases match TRBD1. The germline CDR1 and CDR2 sequences are MDHEN and SYDVKM. There are 15 residues in the CDR3. With V trimmed by 6 bases and J by 4 bases, 10 bases remained unmatched. The part of the CDR3 DNA that was read is TGTGCCAGCAGCCGACCTCAGGGGACAGGGTACGAG. This codes for CASSRPQGTGYE. The whole CDR3 protein is CASSRPQGTGYEQYF.

Worth noting for this clone: The observed sequence ends 3 residues before the CDR3 terminus, with the missing tail filled in from the germline J gene. The chain combines TRBV5-5 with TRBJ1-6; no firm D call. In germline, CDR1 is SGHKS, CDR2 YYEKEE (reference sequence). V gave up 8 bases and J gave up 0 bases, with 6 bases separating them. The CDR3 covers 13 residues. The CDR3 DNA, read in part, is TGTGCCAGTACTAGCTCCTATAATTCACCC. It specifies CASTSSYNSP. The complete CDR3 sequence is CASTSSYNSPLHF.

On this clone itself: The read finishes 3 residues shy of the CDR3 end, and the germline J gene is used to complete it. The chain has TRBV6-1 and TRBJ2-5, with TRBD2 identical over 14 bases. The length of the CDR3 is 16 residues. CDR1 MNHNS and CDR2 SASEGT come from the germline V gene. V was pared by 4 bases and J by 1 base, with 2 bases of the junction left unmatched. The CDR3 region is CASSGTSGRIQETQYF. Partial CDR3 DNA: TGTGCCAGCAGTGGGACTAGCGGGAGGATCCAAGAGACC.

In the case of this clone: The read terminates 3 residues before the CDR3 end, so the remaining end is supplied by the germline J gene. The chain has TRBV6-2 or TRBV6-3 and TRBJ2-1; maybe TRBD2 (6 bases). Trimming cost V 7 bases and J 8 bases, with 21 bases left between them. CDR3 length: 15 amino acids. The germline V gene encodes CDR1 MNHEY and CDR2 SVGEGT. The sequenced part of the CDR3 DNA is TGTGCCAGCACCCAAGGGTCTAGCGCTCTCGATGAG. Translated: CASTQGSSALDE. The CDR3, in full, reads CASTQGSSALDEQFF.

Points on this clone: The CDR3 goes on 3 residues after the read ends, and that part is filled in from the germline J gene. This chain joins TRBV20-1 and TRBJ2-7; D call uncertain. The ends were cut back, 3 bases at V and 3 bases at J, with 9 bases in the middle. The length of the CDR3 is 12 residues. Looked up from germline, CDR1 is DFQATT and CDR2 is SNEGSKA (reference sequence). CDR3 bases read: TGCAGTGCTAGGACTTCAAGCTACGAG. Its protein is CSARTSSYE. The whole CDR3 protein is CSARTSSYEQYF.

Measured by frequency, this clone is medium-sized. The read gets to within 3 residues of the CDR3 end, and the germline J gene fills in the rest. V and J are TRBV5-1 and TRBJ2-3; 8 nucleotides line up with TRBD1. This CDR3 is built from 14 residues. Germline values: CDR1 SGHRS, CDR2 YFSETQ. The junction had 3 bases not matched to a gene; V was cut back by 3 bases and J by 3 bases. The CDR3 bases that were read are TGCGCCAGCAGCTCAGGACAGGGAACAGATACG. Amino acids: CASSSGQGTDT. The full CDR3 reads CASSSGQGTDTQYF. Filled out from reference TRBV5-1 and TRBJ2-3, the complete variable domain reads KAGVTQTPRYLIKTRGQQVTLSCSPISGHRSVSWYQQTPGQGLQFLFEYFSETQRNKGNFPGRFSGRQFSNSRSEMNVSTLELGDSALYLCASSSGQGTDTQYFGPGTRLTVL.

A note on this clone: The read terminates 3 residues before the CDR3 end, so the remaining end is supplied by the germline J gene. The chain carries TRBV5-1 and TRBJ2-7, with TRBD2 matching over 9 bases. CDR1 and CDR2 from the germline V gene are SGHRS and YFSETQ. J was trimmed by 5 bases and V by 2 bases; bases with no gene match: 2. The CDR3 contains 13 residues. The CDR3 DNA, read in part, is TGCGCCAGCAGCTTCAGACTAGCGGACGAG. The encoded protein is CASSFRLADE. From start to end, the CDR3 is CASSFRLADEQYF.

Regarding this clone: The CDR3 is cut off 3 residues early in the read; its end comes from the germline J gene. The V call is TRBV3-1 (or the pseudogene TRBV3-2), the J call TRBJ2-7, with D perhaps TRBD1 (5 bases). V lost 4 bases and J 2 bases, leaving 9 bases between the germline ends. This CDR3 region has 13 residues. Germline-derived CDR1 and CDR2 are LGHDT and YNNKEL (reference sequence). Here the CDR3 reads CASSPRQTYEQYF. The sequenced part of the CDR3 DNA is TGTGCCAGCAGCCCTAGACAGACCTACGAG.

Concerning this clone itself: The read is 3 residues too short to cover the CDR3 end, so that end is filled in from the germline J gene. The chain is built from TRBV18 and TRBJ1-6, with D possibly matching TRBD1 (6 bases). Germline CDR1 KGHSH, CDR2 LQKENI. Trimming took 3 bases from V and 10 from J, leaving 10 bases between them. The CDR3 length is 13 residues. This chain's CDR3 is CASSPDRNSPLHF. Partial CDR3 DNA: TGTGCCAGCTCACCGGACAGAAACTCACCC.

To note about this clone: The read gets to within 3 residues of the CDR3 end, and the germline J gene fills in the rest. The chain recombines TRBV30 with TRBJ2-7; 12 bases match TRBD2. J gave up 3 bases and V 2 bases, and 2 bases lay outside the gene matches. The CDR3 is 14 residues long. Germline V gene sequence: CDR1 GTSNPN, CDR2 SVGIG (reference sequence). CDR3 DNA, as far as it was read: TGTGCCTGGAGTAGACTAGCGGGAGTCTACGAG. Protein sequence: CAWSRLAGVYE. Given in full, the CDR3 is CAWSRLAGVYEQYF.

Comment on this clone: The CDR3 end lies 3 residues beyond the end of the read and is filled in from the germline J gene. V usage is TRBV18 and J usage is TRBJ2-2; D uncertain. Germline CDR1 reads KGHSH; CDR2 reads LQKENI. This CDR3 comprises 14 residues. This CDR3 is CASSRSATNEKLFF. Incomplete CDR3 DNA: TGTGCCAGCTCCCGGTCCGCAACTAATGAAAAG. Together with reference TRBV18 and TRBJ2-2, the CDR3 gives the full variable domain: NAGVMQNPRHLVRRRGQEARLRCSPMKGHSHVYWYRQLPEEGLKFMVYLQKENIIDESGMPKERFSAEFPKEGPSILRIQQVVRGDSAAYFCASSRSATNEKLFFGEGSRLTVL.

On this clone itself: The read ends 3 residues early relative to the CDR3; the germline J gene fills the gap. The chain has TRBV7-9 and TRBJ1-5, with 8 bases fitting TRBD1. V dropped 2 bases and J dropped 8; count of bases not matched to a gene: 8. The CDR3 loop spans 15 amino acids. CDR1 is SEHNR and CDR2 is FQNEAQ in the germline V gene (reference sequence). The chain's CDR3 is CASSLNRGGREPQHF. The sequenced CDR3 bases are TGTGCCAGCAGCTTAAACAGGGGGGGTAGGGAGCCC.

As to this clone: Read coverage stops 3 residues before the CDR3 terminus; the germline J gene supplies the remainder. The J gene is TRBJ1-2, the V gene TRBV7-9, with 9 positions matching TRBD1. This CDR3 is 14 amino acids long. CDR1 is SEHNR and CDR2 is FQNEAQ in the germline V gene (reference sequence). The part of the CDR3 DNA that was read is TGTGCCAGCAGCCGACAGGGGGAACCCTACGAC. It codes for CASSRQGEPYD. The full CDR3 protein reads CASSRQGEPYDYTF. Drawing the rest from reference TRBV7-9 and TRBJ1-2, the complete variable domain is DTGVSQNPRHKITKRGQNVTFRCDPISEHNRLYWYRQTLGQGPEFLTYFQNEAQLEKSRLLSDRFSAERPKGSFSTLEIQRTEQGDSAMYLCASSRQGEPYDYTFGSGTRLTVV.

For this clone: The junction does not match germline at one end; this may be a read error. The sequenced fragment ends 3 residues before the CDR3 boundary, so the rest is inferred from the germline J gene. This same CDR3 is encoded by further DNA sequences in the sample. This chain connects TRBV2 to TRBJ1-3, with 9 bases identical to TRBD1. The CDR3 length is 16 residues. Germline lookup yields CDR1 SNHLY and CDR2 FYNNEI. The CDR3 loop is CASSSGTGKTGNTIYF. The covered CDR3 bases are TGTGCCAGCAGTTCCGGGACAGGGAAAACTGGAAACACA.

Turning to this clone: The read ends 3 residues shy of where the CDR3 ends; the end is completed using the germline J gene. This sequence joins TRBV11-2 and TRBJ2-5; TRBD1 might be the D (6 bases). The CDR3 loop spans 15 amino acids. Per germline, CDR1 SGHAT and CDR2 FQNNGV. Trimming took off 2 bases at V and 2 bases at J, with 12 bases between the two ends. This chain's CDR3 is CASSLRQDPQETQYF. Partial CDR3 DNA: TGTGCCAGCAGCTTACGACAGGACCCACAAGAGACC.

As to this clone: The read ends 3 residues shy of where the CDR3 ends; the end is completed using the germline J gene. This rearrangement joins TRBV19 to TRBJ1-2; 9 bases match TRBD1. The V gene's germline CDR1 is LNHDA and CDR2 SQIVND (reference sequence). With V trimmed by 6 bases and J by 6 bases, 11 bases remained unmatched. CDR3 length: 15 residues. The covered CDR3 bases are TGTGCCAGTAGGGAAGACGGACAGGGGTTTGATGGC. Translating gives CASREDGQGFDG. The full CDR3 sequence reads CASREDGQGFDGYTF.